This is a list of T cell receptor beta chains from one sample in a study of T-cell reconstitution after alpha-beta-depleted transplantation in children. TCRdb redid the calling of the PCR reads with MiXCR, one entry per CDR3 protein. The data contain 200,000 to 250,000 distinct CDR3 sequences, approximately 11% of them seen just once; the ten biggest clones take up 25% to 30%. Sequencing used PBMCs, obtained before TCRalphabeta/CD19-depleted stem cell transplant. The origin of the receptors is a child under two years old with acute myeloid leukemia, due to receive a stem cell transplant. Both conserved end residues are part of each CDR3. Each record gives: D gene, clone size, V gene, J gene, CDR3 DNA, CDR3 protein. D genes are given only for firm matches. The size entry gives how often the clone was seen (once, few, many) or a class if it is expanded.

TRBD2	many	TRBV19	TRBJ2-1	TGTGCCAGTAGCCAGCTAGCGGGGGGACATTACAATGAGCAGTTCTTC	CASSQLAGGHYNEQFF
TRBD2	many	TRBV9	TRBJ2-3	TGTGCCAGCAGCGTAGCGCAGGGAGGGACAGATACGCAGTATTTT	CASSVAQGGTDTQYF
.	many	TRBV11-2	TRBJ2-3	TGTGCCAGCAGCTTGAGCCTGTGGGCCACAGATACGCAGTATTTT	CASSLSLWATDTQYF
TRBD2	many	TRBV20-1	TRBJ2-4	TGCAGTGCCGGACTAGCGGGAGGACTCTTCGCCAAAAACATTCAGTACTTC	CSAGLAGGLFAKNIQYF
.	many	TRBV7-8	TRBJ1-2	TGTGCCAGCAGCCCGCGGTCCTATGGCTACACCTTC	CASSPRSYGYTF
TRBD2	many	TRBV20-1	TRBJ2-5	TGCAGTGCCACAGGACTAGCGGGGGTACAAGAGACCCAGTACTTC	CSATGLAGVQETQYF
TRBD2	many	TRBV11-2	TRBJ2-1	TGTGCCAGCAGCTTAATCGGTGGGAGGGCCAATGAGCAGTTCTTC	CASSLIGGRANEQFF
TRBD1	many	TRBV29-1	TRBJ1-1	TGCAGCGGATCCGGGACAGGTAAAACAGAAGCTTTCTTT	CSGSGTGKTEAFF
TRBD1	many	TRBV25-1	TRBJ1-4	TGTGCCAGTCGACAGGGGGCAAGGGAAAAACTGTTTTTT	CASRQGAREKLFF
.	many	TRBV5-6	TRBJ1-2	TGTGCCAGCAGCTTGGAGGAGGCAGGGGAGACCTATGGCTACACCTTC	CASSLEEAGETYGYTF
.	few	TRBV4-3	TRBJ2-2	TGCGCCAGCAGCCAAGAGGACACCGGGGAGCTGTTTTTT	CASSQEDTGELFF
TRBD2	many	TRBV20-1	TRBJ2-7	TGCAGTGCTAGAATAGATTACCGTGAGAGAGAGTCTAGCGGGGGTTCCTACGAGCAGTACTTC	CSARIDYRERESSGGSYEQYF
.	many	TRBV13	TRBJ2-7	TGTGCCAGCAGCTTAACCCCGGGACGGAACTACGAGCAGTACTTC	CASSLTPGRNYEQYF
TRBD1	few	TRBV2	TRBJ1-4	TGTGCCAGCAACCCGAGACAGGGCGGAAATGAAAAACTGTTTTTT	CASNPRQGGNEKLFF
.	many	TRBV5-1	TRBJ2-5	TGCGCCAGCAGCTGGGGTAAGGTGGAGACCCAGTACTTC	CASSWGKVETQYF
TRBD1	many	TRBV5-1	TRBJ2-2	TGCGCCAGCAGCTTCTCAGGGGGCCAATCCGGGGAGCTGTTTTTT	CASSFSGGQSGELFF